Following are 13 T cell receptor beta chains from one sample sequenced in a study of PD-1 blockade in classical Hodgkin lymphoma. No patient escaped relapse after autologous stem cell transplantation, and brentuximab vedotin exposure varied. Sequencing used immunoSEQ multiplex PCR; TCRdb keeps in-frame clones, though not all of them. The sample has 90,000 to 130,000 clones; roughly nine tenths are singletons. The sequencing used peripheral blood mononuclear cells (PBMCs), collected before the second cycle of nivolumab. Receptors originate from a human donor with classical Hodgkin lymphoma.

V is TRBV5-8 and J is TRBJ1-2; no firm D call. The germline V and J ends were trimmed by 4 bases and 4 bases, with 5 bases remaining between them. The CDR3 is made up of 11 amino acids. Germline V CDR1 and CDR2: SGHTS, YDEGEE. CDR3 DNA: TGTGCCAGCAGCCGGGGCTATGGCTACACCTTC. The encoded protein is CASSRGYGYTF.

Within the sample, this clone is hyperexpanded. The V gene is TRBV19, the J gene TRBJ2-7, with D possibly TRBD1 on 6 matching bases. Germline V gene sequence: CDR1 LNHDA, CDR2 SQIVND (reference sequence). The germline V and J ends were trimmed by 3 bases and 5 bases, with 23 bases remaining between them. CDR3 length: 17 residues. In nucleotides, the CDR3 is TGTGCCAGTAGTATCGGCCTGAGCTGGCAGGGGCCTGACGAGCAGTACTTC. Encoded protein: CASSIGLSWQGPDEQYF.

The genes are TRBV7-8 and TRBJ2-3; 8 bases line up with TRBD1. Losses at the gene ends were 7 bases for V and 4 bases for J; bases not matched to a gene: 7. Germline V gene lookup returns CDR1 SGHVS and CDR2 FQNEAQ. This CDR3 comprises 14 residues. This CDR3 reads CASNPQGVADTQYF. The CDR3 nucleotides are TGTGCCAGCAACCCACAGGGGGTGGCAGATACGCAGTATTTT.

The chain has TRBV29-1 and TRBJ2-1; 10 nucleotides match TRBD2. The CDR3 contains 17 residues. With 2 bases clipped from V and 2 bases from J, the junction kept 9 bases outside the gene matches. Germline CDR1 reads SQVTM; CDR2 reads ANQGSEA. The CDR3 DNA reads as TGCAGCGTTGAAAGGCTAGCGGGAGAGAGGGCCTACAATGAGCAGTTCTTC. Translation: CSVERLAGERAYNEQFF.

V and J are TRBV7-8 and TRBJ2-3; D remains unclear. The CDR3 covers 15 residues. Germline V gives CDR1 SGHVS, CDR2 FQNEAQ. With 2 bases removed from V and 2 bases from J, the gap between germline ends came to 11 bases. The CDR3 here is CASSLIPLSTDTQYF. The CDR3 DNA is TGTGCCAGCAGCTTAATTCCGCTGTCCACAGATACGCAGTATTTT.

The chain couples TRBV6-5 to TRBJ1-4; no firm D call. Trimming cost V 1 base and J 0 bases, with 6 bases left between them. The CDR3 sequence is 15 residues long. Germline V gives CDR1 MNHEY, CDR2 SVGAGI. The CDR3 is CASSYLAATNEKLFF. CDR3 nucleotides: TGTGCCAGCAGTTACTTGGCAGCAACTAATGAAAAACTGTTTTTT.

The gene calls are TRBV11-2 and TRBJ1-4; the D gene is possibly TRBD1 (5 bases). Per the germline V gene, CDR1 is SGHAT and CDR2 is FQNNGV. Trimming removed 5 bases from V and 3 bases from J, with 13 bases in between. There are 15 residues in the CDR3. In nucleotides, the CDR3 is TGTGCCAGCAGCCCAAACAGGAGGGCTAATGAAAAACTGTTTTTT. This encodes CASSPNRRANEKLFF.

The V call is TRBV10-2, the J call TRBJ1-5; weak D call: TRBD1 (5 bases). V dropped 0 bases and J dropped 2 bases, with 8 bases sitting between them. This CDR3 has 15 residues. Germline V gene lookup returns CDR1 WSHSY and CDR2 SAAADI. As DNA, the CDR3 is TGCGCCAGCAGTGAGTCGGGCAGGGGCAATCAGCCCCAGCATTTT. Its translation is CASSESGRGNQPQHF.

This chain connects TRBV14 to TRBJ2-1; either TRBD1 or TRBD2 may fit D (6 bases each). The CDR3 is 15 amino acids. V dropped 3 bases and J dropped 8 bases, with 17 bases sitting between them. Per the germline V gene, CDR1 is SGHDN and CDR2 is FVKESK. This chain's CDR3 is CASSHLIQRGDEQFF. DNA for the CDR3: TGTGCCAGCAGCCACCTGATTCAAAGGGGGGATGAGCAGTTCTTC.

V gene TRBV27 combines with J gene TRBJ2-1; D might be TRBD2 (6 bases). V was trimmed by 2 bases and J by 0 bases, leaving 14 bases between them. Germline V gene data show CDR1 as MNHEY and CDR2 as SMNVEV (reference sequence). This CDR3 contains 17 residues. CDR3 bases: TGTGCCAGCAGTTTAACAGCGGGTTTAAGCTCCTACAATGAGCAGTTCTTC. Translating gives CASSLTAGLSSYNEQFF.

The chain carries TRBV27 and TRBJ2-3; no clear D gene. Trimming removed 6 bases from V and 6 bases from J, with 10 bases in between. The CDR3 sequence is 12 residues long. Germline assignment: CDR1 MNHEY and CDR2 SMNVEV (reference sequence). The CDR3 DNA reads TGTGCCAGCAGACCCCCCGGGGATACGCAGTATTTT. It yields the protein CASRPPGDTQYF.

This clone was seen a handful of times. V usage is TRBV5-6 and J usage is TRBJ2-7, with 7 bases matching TRBD1. CDR1 and CDR2 from the germline V gene are SGHDT and YYEEEE. V trimming: 0 bases; J trimming: 2 bases; junction bases outside the gene matches: 5. The CDR3 is made up of 15 amino acids. CDR3 sequence reads: CASSLVPGQPYEQYF. CDR3 bases: TGTGCCAGCAGCTTGGTTCCGGGACAGCCCTACGAGCAGTACTTC.

The J gene is TRBJ2-1, the V gene TRBV18; the match to TRBD2 covers 8 bases. Germline trimming cut 3 bases from V and 0 bases from J; bases unmatched to any gene: 1. The CDR3 runs to 15 residues. The germline gives CDR1 KGHSH, CDR2 LQKENI. The chain's CDR3 is CASSPGLGSYNEQFF. The CDR3 DNA reads as TGTGCCAGCTCACCGGGACTAGGCTCCTACAATGAGCAGTTCTTC.